The 15 T cell receptor beta chains in this list originate from one sample, sequenced in a study of CD8+CD57+ T cells in acquired aplastic anemia. For sequencing, patients were chosen who had shown expansion of CD8+CD57+ cells by flow cytometry. Investigators profiled TCR beta VDJ and CDR3 from genomic DNA template. TCRdb fed the reads into MiXCR, producing one record per CDR3 protein. The sample has about 200,000 distinct CDR3 sequences; 60% to 80% are singletons. Sequencing was performed on sorted CD4+, CD8+, or CD8+CD57+ T cells (not recorded which) from PBMCs. The receptor set was obtained from a human donor with aplastic anemia.

This rearrangement joins TRBV19 to TRBJ1-6; D perhaps matches TRBD1 (6 bases). The CDR3 has 18 amino acids. Germline V lookup: CDR1 LNHDA, CDR2 SQIVND (reference sequence). V shed 5 bases and J shed 5 bases, with 22 bases lying between them. Here the CDR3 DNA reads TGTGCCAGTAGTCCTCCCTTCTCCGGGACACTAGATAATTCACCCCTCCACTTT. As protein: CASSPPFSGTLDNSPLHF.

The chain has TRBV19 and TRBJ2-5; TRBD1 might be the D (6 bases). The CDR3 has 16 residues. With 11 bases removed from V and 7 bases from J, the gap between germline ends came to 29 bases. In germline, CDR1 is LNHDA, CDR2 SQIVND (reference sequence). The CDR3 protein is CASSPSNRAQRGTQYF. CDR3 sequence (DNA): TGTGCCTCCTCCCCGTCGAACAGGGCACAAAGGGGGACCCAGTACTTC.

The genes are TRBV7-6 and TRBJ2-7; D is uncertain. The CDR3 is 15 amino acids. V gave up 5 bases and J gave up 2 bases, with 16 bases separating them. Germline CDR1 is SGHVS and CDR2 is FNYEAQ. This chain's CDR3 is CASSATGYPTYEQYF. As DNA, the CDR3 is TGTGCCAGCAGCGCCACTGGCTACCCCACCTACGAGCAGTACTTC. The whole variable domain, filled in from reference TRBV7-6 and TRBJ2-7, reads GAGVSQSPRYKVTKRGQDVALRCDPISGHVSLYWYRQALGQGPEFLTYFNYEAQQDKSGLPNDRFSAERPEGSISTLTIQRTEQRDSAMYRCASSATGYPTYEQYFGPGTRLTVT.

Points on this clonotype: This sequence may be a read error, since a much larger clone differs from it by one base. This sequence joins TRBV15 and TRBJ2-5; 7 bases fit TRBD2. The CDR3 consists of 14 residues. Trimming took 5 bases from V and 4 from J; bases not matched to a gene: 7. Germline lookup yields CDR1 LNHNV and CDR2 YYDKDF (reference sequence). The DNA for the CDR3 is TGTGCCACCAGCGGCGGGACTACCTCAGAGACCCAGTACTTC. Protein: CATSGGTTSETQYF.

This clonotype was observed a single time. The junction departs from germline at one end; a sequencing error may be responsible. The CDR3 is CASSSTSAGIGYGYTF. CDR3 DNA: TGTGCCAGCAGCTCCACCTCGGCAGGGATCGGCTATGGCTACACCTTC. The chain uses TRBV5-1 and TRBJ1-2, with D possibly being TRBD1 (5 bases). The CDR3 covers 16 residues. CDR1 and CDR2 (germline): SGHRS, YFSETQ.

The sample holds one count of this clonotype. This chain links TRBV6-5 with TRBJ2-1, with no clear D. CDR1 and CDR2 from the germline V gene are MNHEY and SVGAGI. This CDR3 is 13 amino acids long. Between the trimmed V and J ends, which lost 5 bases and 6 bases, there was a span of 11 bases. The CDR3 sequence: CASSPISSNEQFF. CDR3 bases: TGTGCCAGCAGTCCGATCTCAAGCAATGAGCAGTTCTTC.

There are a few counts of this clonotype. The chain combines TRBV6-6 with TRBJ2-7, with no clear D. Trimming removed 2 bases from V and 0 bases from J, with 5 bases in between. The CDR3 is 13 amino acids. CDR1 and CDR2 (germline): MNHNY, SVGAGI (reference sequence). The CDR3 loop reads CASSYDRSYEQYF. CDR3 nucleotides: TGTGCCAGCAGTTACGACCGCTCCTACGAGCAGTACTTC.

The chain carries TRBV9 and TRBJ2-1; maybe TRBD2 (6 bases). Trimming pared 4 bases from V and 1 base from J, leaving 15 bases between. The CDR3 extends over 16 amino acids. Germline V gives CDR1 SGDLS, CDR2 YYNGEE. CDR3 residues: CASSPLFGTSYNEQFF. In nucleotides, the CDR3 is TGTGCCAGCAGCCCTCTTTTTGGGACTTCCTACAATGAGCAGTTCTTC.

The CDR3 nucleotides read TGTGCCACCAGTACAGCCCCTAGCGGGAGTTTGTCCGAGCAGTACTTC. Amino acid sequence: CATSTAPSGSLSEQYF. The chain uses TRBV24-1 and TRBJ2-7; 10 bases fit TRBD2. The CDR3 contains 16 residues. Germline V lookup: CDR1 KGHDR, CDR2 SFDVKD. V shed 6 bases, J shed 6 bases, and the junction held 13 bases outside the gene matches.

V is TRBV20-1 and J is TRBJ2-7, with TRBD2 matching over 11 bases. The J segment lost 8 bases and the V segment lost 1 base, leaving 19 bases of the junction unmatched. The CDR3 loop spans 18 amino acids. In germline, CDR1 is DFQATT, CDR2 SNEGSKA (reference sequence). In nucleotides, the CDR3 is TGCAGTGCTAGAGGCGAGGGACTAGCGGCTACGGGGGGCCATAAGCAGTACTTC. Its protein product is CSARGEGLAATGGHKQYF.

This clonotype was observed a handful of times. A much larger clone differs by one base, so this may be a read error. The chain couples TRBV12-3 or TRBV12-4 to TRBJ2-7, with D perhaps TRBD2 (5 bases). The CDR3 contains 15 residues. CDR3 sequence reads: CASRRSDLADYDQYF. DNA of the CDR3: TGTGCCAGCAGACGATCGGACCTAGCTGATTACGATCAGTACTTC.

J is TRBJ2-7 and V is TRBV5-1, with D perhaps TRBD1 or TRBD2 (5 bases each). V was trimmed by 3 bases and J by 2 bases, leaving 12 bases between them. Looked up from germline, CDR1 is SGHRS and CDR2 is YFSETQ. This CDR3 spans 14 amino acids. In DNA, the CDR3 is TGCGCCAGCAGCTCGGGACGAGCCGCCTACGAGCAGTACTTC. Protein: CASSSGRAAYEQYF.

This clonotype has a handful of counts. CDR3 sequence: CASSARVAGGGEQYF. The CDR3 DNA follows: TGTGCCAGCAGCGCCCGGGTAGCGGGAGGAGGGGAGCAGTACTTC. This chain uses TRBV9 with TRBJ2-7, with 10 bases lining up with TRBD2. With 3 bases clipped from V and 7 bases from J, the junction kept 10 bases outside the gene matches. This CDR3 has 15 amino acids. The germline V gene has CDR1 SGDLS and CDR2 YYNGEE.

This chain uses TRBV10-3 with TRBJ2-3; D might be TRBD2 (5 bases). Germline CDR1 ENHRY, CDR2 SYGVKD. V dropped 4 bases and J dropped 6 bases, with 11 bases sitting between them. CDR3 length: 13 amino acids. CDR3 sequence reads: CAISGRTLDTQYF. In DNA form, the CDR3 reads TGTGCCATCAGTGGAAGGACTTTGGATACGCAGTATTTT.

The chain recombines TRBV5-1 with TRBJ2-1, with D possibly matching TRBD1 (5 bases). Germline loops: CDR1 SGHRS, CDR2 YFSETQ. Trimming shortened V by 0 bases and J by 8 bases, and 9 bases separated the two germline ends. The CDR3 runs 13 residues. CDR3 coding DNA: TGCGCCAGCAGCTTGGAGGGGTTGGATGAGCAGTTCTTC. Protein: CASSLEGLDEQFF.